This T cell receptor beta chain was documented in a study of blood T cell repertoires in COVID-19 (dated by TCRdb to 2020 to 2021). Regarding the research as a whole: Samples covering the acute and convalescent phases of COVID-19 were provided by collaborators in the United States, Italy and Spain. Nearly every sample came with metadata listing a de-identified subject ID, COVID-19 status, age in years and sex. Where available, HLA class I and class II types were taken from metadata supplied by the sample provider and were not determined by assay-based typing. The dataset comprised deeply sampled blood TCRbeta repertoires from subjects exposed to, actively infected with, or recovered from COVID-19. Samples were obtained from the ongoing ImmuneRACE study (first 160 participants) and from 950 to 1,500 subjects provided by 6 global collaborators. The repertoires were made available in a free public database intended to serve as a resource for research on the immune response to SARS-CoV-2. The prospective study material was composed of cDNA or gDNA derived from T cells, B-cell-depleted T cells, or PBMCs. Summary of the overall study and its limitations: How much clinical and demographic metadata was included differed by source and by participant, and the metadata was provided uncurated.

CDR1 and CDR2 were assigned from the germline V gene as MDHEN and SYDVKM. Trimming takes 6 bases off V and 2 bases off J; junction bases not matched to a gene: 10. The cysteine opens and the phenylalanine closes a CDR3 of 16 amino acids. Of the read, only the CDR3 DNA is kept; its 48 bases are in frame from base 1. Collaborating institutions collected whole blood in K2EDTA tubes following their own protocols. For TCRbeta analysis, collaborators shipped samples as frozen whole blood, isolated PBMCs, or DNA extracted from either of those sample types. TCRbeta CDR3 regions were amplified from genomic DNA using the immunoSEQ Assay, a bias-controlled multiplex PCR. In the authors' own workflow: The number of nucleated cells in each sample was estimated by amplification of reference gene primers within the assay. To quantify the absolute abundance of each unique TCRbeta CDR3 rearrangement, sequence reads were collapsed and filtered. For each sample, productive Simpson clonality was calculated as the square root of Simpson's diversity index over productive rearrangements. As stored in TCRdb, this immuneACCESS dataset retains in-frame rearrangements with V and J assigned. A fraction of the clones does not appear; measured against another copy, unresolved V genes explain less than half of the discrepancy, and the remainder lacks a known reason. V, J and clone size derive from that table, while D and trimming were established from the DNA sequence. This sample has some 230,000 clones in its table, and 80% to 90% of those were observed once. The top ten clonotypes cover about 0.93% of the sample.

Remarks on this clone: What this receptor recognizes is not known. No much larger clone is present one base from it, and per-base qualities are unavailable.

Recombination joined TRBV28 with TRBJ1-1, with TRBD1 matching 9 junction bases. This clonotype was sampled from a man between 40 and 49 years old with acute or convalescent COVID-19. Sequenced input: peripheral blood. This receptor has the CDR3 CASSPAGQGINTEAFF. The bases are TGTGCCAGCAGCCCGGCCGGACAGGGGATAAACACTGAAGCTTTCTTT.